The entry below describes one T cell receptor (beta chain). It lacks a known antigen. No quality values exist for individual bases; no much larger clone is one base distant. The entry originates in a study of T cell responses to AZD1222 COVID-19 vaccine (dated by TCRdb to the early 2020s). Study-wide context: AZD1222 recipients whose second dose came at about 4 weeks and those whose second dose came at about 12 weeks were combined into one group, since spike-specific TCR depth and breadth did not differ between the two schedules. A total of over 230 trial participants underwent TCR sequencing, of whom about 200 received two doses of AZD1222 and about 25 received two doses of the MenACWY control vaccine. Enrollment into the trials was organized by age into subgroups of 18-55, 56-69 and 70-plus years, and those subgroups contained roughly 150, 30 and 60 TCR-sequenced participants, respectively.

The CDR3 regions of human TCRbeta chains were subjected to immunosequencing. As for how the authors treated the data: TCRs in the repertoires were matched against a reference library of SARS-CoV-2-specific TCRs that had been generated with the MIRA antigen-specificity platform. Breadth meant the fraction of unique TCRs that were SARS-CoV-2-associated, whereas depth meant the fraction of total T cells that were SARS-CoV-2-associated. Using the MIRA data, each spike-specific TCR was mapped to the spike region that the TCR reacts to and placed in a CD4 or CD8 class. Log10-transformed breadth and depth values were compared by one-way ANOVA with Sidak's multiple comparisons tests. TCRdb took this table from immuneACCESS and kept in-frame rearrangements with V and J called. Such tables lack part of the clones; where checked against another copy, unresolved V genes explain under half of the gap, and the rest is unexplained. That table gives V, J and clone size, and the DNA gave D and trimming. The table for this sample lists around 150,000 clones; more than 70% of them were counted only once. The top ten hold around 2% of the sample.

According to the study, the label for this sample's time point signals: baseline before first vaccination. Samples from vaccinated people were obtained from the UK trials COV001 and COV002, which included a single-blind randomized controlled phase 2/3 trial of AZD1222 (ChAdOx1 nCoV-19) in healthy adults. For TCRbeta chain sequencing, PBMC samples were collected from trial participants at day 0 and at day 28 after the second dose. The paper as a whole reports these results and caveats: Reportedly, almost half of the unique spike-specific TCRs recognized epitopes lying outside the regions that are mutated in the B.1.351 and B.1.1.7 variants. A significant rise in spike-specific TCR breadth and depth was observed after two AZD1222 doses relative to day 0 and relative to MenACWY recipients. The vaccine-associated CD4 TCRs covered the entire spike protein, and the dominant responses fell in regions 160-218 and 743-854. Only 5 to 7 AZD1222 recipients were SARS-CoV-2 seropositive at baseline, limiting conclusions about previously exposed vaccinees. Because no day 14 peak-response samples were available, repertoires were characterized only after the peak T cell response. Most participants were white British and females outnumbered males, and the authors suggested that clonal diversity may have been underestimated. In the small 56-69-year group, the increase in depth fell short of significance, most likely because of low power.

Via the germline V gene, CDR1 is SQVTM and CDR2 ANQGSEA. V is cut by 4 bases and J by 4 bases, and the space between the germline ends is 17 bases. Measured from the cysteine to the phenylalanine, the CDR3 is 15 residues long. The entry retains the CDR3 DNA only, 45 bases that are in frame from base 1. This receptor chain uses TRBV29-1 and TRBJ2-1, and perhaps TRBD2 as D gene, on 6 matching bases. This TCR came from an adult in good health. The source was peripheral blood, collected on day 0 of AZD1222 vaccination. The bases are TGCAGCGTTGTAATTTCCCCAGGGAGGTACAATGAGCAGTTCTTC. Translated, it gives CSVVISPGRYNEQFF.